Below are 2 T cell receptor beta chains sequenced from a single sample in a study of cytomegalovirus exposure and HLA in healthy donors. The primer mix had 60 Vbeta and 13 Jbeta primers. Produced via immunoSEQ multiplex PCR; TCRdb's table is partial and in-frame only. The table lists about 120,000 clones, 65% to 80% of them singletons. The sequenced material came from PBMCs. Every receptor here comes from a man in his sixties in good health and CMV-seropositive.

The CDR3 spells CASSLEGSGYEQYF. The CDR3 DNA follows: TGTGCCAGCAGCTTAGAGGGTAGCGGCTACGAGCAGTACTTC. This sequence joins TRBV7-2 and TRBJ2-7; a weak D match, TRBD2 (6 bases). Germline V lookup: CDR1 SGHTA, CDR2 FQGNSA. V lost 1 base to trimming and J lost 3 bases, with 10 bases between them. This CDR3 is built from 14 residues.

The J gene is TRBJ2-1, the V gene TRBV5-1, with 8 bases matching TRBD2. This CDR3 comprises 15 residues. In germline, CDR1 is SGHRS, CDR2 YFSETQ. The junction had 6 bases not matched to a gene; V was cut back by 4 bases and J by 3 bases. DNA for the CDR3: TGCGCCAGCAGCCCCGGGGGGGCGGTCTACAATGAGCAGTTCTTC. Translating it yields CASSPGGAVYNEQFF.